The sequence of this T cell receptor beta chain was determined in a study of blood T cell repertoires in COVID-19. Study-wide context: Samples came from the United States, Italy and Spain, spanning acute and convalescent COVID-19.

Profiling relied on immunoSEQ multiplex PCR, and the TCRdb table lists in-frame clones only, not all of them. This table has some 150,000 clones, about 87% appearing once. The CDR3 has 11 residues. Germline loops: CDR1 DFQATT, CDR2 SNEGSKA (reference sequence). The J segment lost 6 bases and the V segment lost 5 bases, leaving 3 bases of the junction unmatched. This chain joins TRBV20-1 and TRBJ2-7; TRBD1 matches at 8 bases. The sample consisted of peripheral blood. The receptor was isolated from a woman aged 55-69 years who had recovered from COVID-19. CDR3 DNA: TGCAGTGCTTCGACAGGGGTCGAGCAGTACTTC. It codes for CSASTGVEQYF.